This T cell receptor beta chain was obtained from a study of T cell changes during pregnancy in multiple sclerosis. The V gene's germline CDR1 is SGHRS and CDR2 YFSETQ. Unmatched junction bases numbered 14, after V lost 4 bases and J lost 7 bases. The CDR3 spans 16 residues. Profiling relied on immunoSEQ multiplex PCR, and the TCRdb table lists in-frame clones only, not all of them. The table lists around 50,000 clones, about 93% of them singletons. The TCR originated in a female donor with multiple sclerosis, enrolled in a pregnancy study. Sample: CD4+ T cells from peripheral blood mononuclear cells, taken in the first trimester of pregnancy. The chain recombines TRBV5-1 with TRBJ2-1, with TRBD2 matching 7 bases. CDR3 bases: TGCGCCAGCAGCGCAGGACTAGGGAAGCCCGGGAATGAGCAGTTCTTC. This encodes CASSAGLGKPGNEQFF.